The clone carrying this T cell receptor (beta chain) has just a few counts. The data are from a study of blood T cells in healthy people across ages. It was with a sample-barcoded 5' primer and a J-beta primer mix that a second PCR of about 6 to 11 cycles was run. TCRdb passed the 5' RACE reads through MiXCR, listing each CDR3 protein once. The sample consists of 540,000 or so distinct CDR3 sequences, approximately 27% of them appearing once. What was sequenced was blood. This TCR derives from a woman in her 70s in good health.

The CDR3 DNA is TGTGCCAGCAGACGTACAGGGGGCGACTATGGCTACACCTTC. It yields the protein CASRRTGGDYGYTF. The gene calls are TRBV7-2 and TRBJ1-2, with 9 nucleotides matching TRBD1. The CDR3 loop spans 14 amino acids. Per germline, CDR1 SGHTA and CDR2 FQGNSA. The trim removed 6 bases at V and 3 bases at J, leaving 5 bases unmatched.